Many counts were recorded for the clone carrying this TCR beta chain. Its target is unknown. This sample was included in a study of molecular identifiers for immune sequencing clone quantification. Study information: Replicate RNA from roughly 20,000 or 100,000 naive CD8 T cells formed five aliquots; four were sequenced.

TCRdb reanalysed the PCR reads using MiXCR and keeps one entry per CDR3 protein. This sample carries approximately 36,000 distinct CDR3 sequences, approximately 17% of them seen once, and the ten largest clones take roughly 6.6%. A CD8+CD4-CCR7+CD45RA+ phenotype served as the sorting definition for naive CD8 T cells. The study, taken as a whole, reports: Whereas clones above 20 RNA copies held under 1% of naive-cell molecules, they held over 99% of effector molecules. Sizes of clones that are highly expanded could be underestimated (if identical TCR molecules share a barcode).

The germline gives CDR1 SGHTA, CDR2 FQGNSA. V lost 5 bases, J lost 0 bases, and 10 bases lay in between. The CDR3 is 15 amino acids. This chain uses TRBV7-2 with TRBJ1-4; D is unresolved. This TCR came from a human donor in good health. Some libraries in this study had Jurkat cell RNA spiked in. The sequenced sample was naive CD8+ T cells from blood, with Jurkat cell RNA spiked in. Subset noted: FACS-sorted CD8+CD4-CCR7+CD45RA+ naive T cells. The CDR3 here is CASSMEKSTNEKLFF. CDR3 in DNA: TGTGCCAGCAGCATGGAAAAATCAACTAATGAAAAACTGTTTTTT.